This TCR beta chain was captured by sequencing in a study of T cell repertoires in cytomegalovirus infection. A single record per CDR3 protein comes from TCRdb applying MiXCR to the reads. The sample shows just under 500,000 distinct CDR3 sequences, about 33% of them seen only once. This clonotype was picked up a small number of times. What it binds is not known. Whole-study results and caveats: The ex vivo response was dominated by HLA-C-restricted CMV-specific TCR beta clonotypes.

Germline CDR1 MNHEY, CDR2 SVGAGI. Losses at the gene ends were 6 bases for V and 7 bases for J; bases not matched to a gene: 9. CDR3 length: 14 residues. The V call is TRBV6-5, the J call TRBJ1-5; TRBD1 agrees at 7 bases. The sample in question was cultured PBMCs, obtained from culture after CMV antigen stimulation. The receptor's source is a human donor in good health (CMV status not recorded). Some clones in this sample may be carry-over from other donors' samples. CDR3 DNA: TGTGCCAGCAGGCCGACAGGGTTTCAGCAGCCCCAGCATTTT. Amino acid sequence: CASRPTGFQQPQHF.